Reported below is one T cell receptor beta chain. Its antigen is not identified. CDR3 length: 14 amino acids. Germline-derived CDR1 and CDR2 are MNHEY and SVGAGI. V was trimmed by 6 bases and J by 0 bases, leaving 11 bases between them. The data were obtained in a study of cytomegalovirus exposure and HLA in healthy donors. Study outcomes and limitations: The investigators catalogued 180 or so TCR beta chains as cytomegalovirus-associated. In vitro experiments confirmed that a few CMV-associated chains were specific for CMV antigens.

Produced via immunoSEQ multiplex PCR; TCRdb's table is partial and in-frame only. Here the sample spans fewer than 300,000 clones, more than 75% being singletons. This receptor was taken from a woman younger than 30 in good health and CMV-seronegative. This rearrangement joins TRBV6-5 to TRBJ1-1; D gene unclear. The sequenced material came from PBMCs. CDR3: CASSGTAMNTEAFF. The CDR3 bases are TGTGCCAGCAGCGGTACTGCGATGAACACTGAAGCTTTCTTT.